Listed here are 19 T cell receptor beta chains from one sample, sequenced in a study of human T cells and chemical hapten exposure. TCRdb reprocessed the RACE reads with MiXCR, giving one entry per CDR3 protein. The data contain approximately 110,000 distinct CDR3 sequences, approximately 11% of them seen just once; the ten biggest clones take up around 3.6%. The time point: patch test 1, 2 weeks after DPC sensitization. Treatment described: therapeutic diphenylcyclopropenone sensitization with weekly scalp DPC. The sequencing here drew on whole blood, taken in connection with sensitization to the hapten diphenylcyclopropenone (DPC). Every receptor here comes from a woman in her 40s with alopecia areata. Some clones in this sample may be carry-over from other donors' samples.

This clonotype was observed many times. CDR3 protein: CASSGLGSGEKLFF. CDR3 nucleotide sequence: TGTGCCAGCAGTGGTTTGGGCTCGGGGGAAAAACTGTTTTTT. This sequence joins TRBV6-1 and TRBJ1-4; D is ambiguous. Germline lookup yields CDR1 MNHNS and CDR2 SASEGT. The germline V and J ends were trimmed by 4 bases and 8 bases, with 14 bases remaining between them. The CDR3 is 14 amino acids.

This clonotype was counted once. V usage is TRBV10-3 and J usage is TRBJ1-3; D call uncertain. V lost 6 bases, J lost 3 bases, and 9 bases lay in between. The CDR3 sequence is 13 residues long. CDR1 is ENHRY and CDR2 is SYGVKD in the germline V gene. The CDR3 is CAISRDCGNTIYF. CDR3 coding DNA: TGTGCCATCAGCCGGGATTGTGGAAACACCATATATTTT.

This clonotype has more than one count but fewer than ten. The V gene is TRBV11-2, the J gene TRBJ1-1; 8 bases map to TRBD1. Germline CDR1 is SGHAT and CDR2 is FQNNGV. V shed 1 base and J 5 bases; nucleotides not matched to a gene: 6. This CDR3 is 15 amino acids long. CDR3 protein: CASSLGGQGGTEAFF. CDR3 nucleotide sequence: TGTGCCAGCAGCTTAGGTGGACAGGGAGGGACTGAAGCTTTCTTT.

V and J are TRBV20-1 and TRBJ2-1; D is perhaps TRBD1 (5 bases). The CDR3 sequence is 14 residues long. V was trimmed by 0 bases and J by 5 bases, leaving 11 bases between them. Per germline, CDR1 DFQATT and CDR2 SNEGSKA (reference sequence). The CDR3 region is CSAREGAGNNEQFF. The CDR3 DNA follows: TGCAGTGCTAGAGAAGGGGCTGGGAACAATGAGCAGTTCTTC.

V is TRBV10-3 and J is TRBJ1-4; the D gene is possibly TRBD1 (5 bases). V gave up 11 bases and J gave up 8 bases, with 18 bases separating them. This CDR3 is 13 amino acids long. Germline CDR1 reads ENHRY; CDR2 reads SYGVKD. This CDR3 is CAHRGTAIEKLFF. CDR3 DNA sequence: TGTGCCCATCGAGGGACGGCGATCGAAAAACTGTTTTTT.

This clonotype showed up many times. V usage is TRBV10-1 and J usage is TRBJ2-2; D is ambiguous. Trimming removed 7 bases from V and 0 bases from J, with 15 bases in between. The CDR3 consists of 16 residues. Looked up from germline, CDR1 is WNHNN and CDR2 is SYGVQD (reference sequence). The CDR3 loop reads CASTDKVRANTGELFF. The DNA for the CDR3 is TGCGCCAGCACTGATAAGGTTCGAGCGAACACCGGGGAGCTGTTTTTT.

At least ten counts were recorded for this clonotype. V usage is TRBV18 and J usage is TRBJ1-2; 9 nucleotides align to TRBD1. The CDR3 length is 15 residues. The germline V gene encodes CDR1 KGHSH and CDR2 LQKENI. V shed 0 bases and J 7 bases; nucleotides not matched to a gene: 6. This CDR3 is CASSPPGQGRFGYTF. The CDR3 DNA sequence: TGTGCCAGCTCACCACCGGGACAGGGAAGGTTTGGCTACACCTTC.

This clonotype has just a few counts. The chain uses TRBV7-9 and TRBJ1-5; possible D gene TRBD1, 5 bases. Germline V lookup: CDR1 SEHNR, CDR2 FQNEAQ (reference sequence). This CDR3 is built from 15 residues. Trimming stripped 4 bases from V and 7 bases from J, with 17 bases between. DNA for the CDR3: TGTGCCAGCAGCTCCCGGGGGTACGAAGGGCAGCCCCAGCATTTT. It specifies CASSSRGYEGQPQHF.

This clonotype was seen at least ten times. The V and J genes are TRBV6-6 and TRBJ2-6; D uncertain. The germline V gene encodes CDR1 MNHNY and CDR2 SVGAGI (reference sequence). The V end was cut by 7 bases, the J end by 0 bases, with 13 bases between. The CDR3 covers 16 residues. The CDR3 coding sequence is TGTGCCAGCACCGAAAGTGGTATCTCTGGGGCCAACGTCCTGACTTTC. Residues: CASTESGISGANVLTF.

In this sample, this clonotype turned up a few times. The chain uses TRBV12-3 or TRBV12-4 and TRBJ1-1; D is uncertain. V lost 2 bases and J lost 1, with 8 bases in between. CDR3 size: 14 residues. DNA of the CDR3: TGTGCCAGCAGTTTAAAAGCAGGGAACACTGAAGCTTTCTTT. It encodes CASSLKAGNTEAFF.

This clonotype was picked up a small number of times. The CDR3 DNA reads TGTGCCAGCTCCCCTGGACTAGCCCCGGGGCAGTTCTTC. Its translation: CASSPGLAPGQFF. The genes are TRBV18 and TRBJ2-1; TRBD2 aligns across 8 bases. The germline V gene has CDR1 KGHSH and CDR2 LQKENI. The CDR3 totals 13 residues. Losses at the gene ends were 6 bases for V and 12 bases for J; bases not matched to a gene: 10. Drawing the rest from reference TRBV18 and TRBJ2-1, the complete variable domain is NAGVMQNPRHLVRRRGQEARLRCSPMKGHSHVYWYRQLPEEGLKFMVYLQKENIIDESGMPKERFSAEFPKEGPSILRIQQVVRGDSAAYFCASSPGLAPGQFFGPGTRLTVL.

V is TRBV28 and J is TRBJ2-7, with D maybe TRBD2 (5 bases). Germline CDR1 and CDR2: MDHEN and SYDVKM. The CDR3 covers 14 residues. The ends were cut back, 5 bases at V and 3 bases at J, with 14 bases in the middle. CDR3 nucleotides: TGTGCCAGCAGTCCCCCCCAGCGGAACTACGAGCAGTACTTC. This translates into CASSPPQRNYEQYF.

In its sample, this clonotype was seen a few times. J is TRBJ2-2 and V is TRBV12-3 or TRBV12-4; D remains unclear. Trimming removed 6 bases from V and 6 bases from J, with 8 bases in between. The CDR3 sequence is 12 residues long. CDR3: CASSPDAGELFF. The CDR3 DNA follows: TGTGCCAGCAGCCCAGACGCCGGGGAGCTGTTTTTT.

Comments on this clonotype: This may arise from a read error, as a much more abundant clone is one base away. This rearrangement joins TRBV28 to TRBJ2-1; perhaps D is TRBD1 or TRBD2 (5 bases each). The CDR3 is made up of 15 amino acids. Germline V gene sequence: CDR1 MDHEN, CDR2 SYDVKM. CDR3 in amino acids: CASRGSGALDNGQFF. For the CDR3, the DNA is TGTGCCAGCAGGGGATCCGGGGCCCTAGACAATGGGCAGTTCTTC.

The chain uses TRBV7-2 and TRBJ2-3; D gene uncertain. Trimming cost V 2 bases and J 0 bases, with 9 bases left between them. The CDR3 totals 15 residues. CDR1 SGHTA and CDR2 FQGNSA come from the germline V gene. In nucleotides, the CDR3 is TGTGCCAGCAGCTTATTCGGGCGGAGCACAGATACGCAGTATTTT. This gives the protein CASSLFGRSTDTQYF.

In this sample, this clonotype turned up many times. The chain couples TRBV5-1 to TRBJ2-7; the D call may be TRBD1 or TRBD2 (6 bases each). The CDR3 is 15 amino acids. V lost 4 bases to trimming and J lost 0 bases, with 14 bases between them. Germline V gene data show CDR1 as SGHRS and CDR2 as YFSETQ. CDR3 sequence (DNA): TGCGCCAGCAGCGTTAGCGGAGGGGGCTCCTACGAGCAGTACTTC. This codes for CASSVSGGGSYEQYF.

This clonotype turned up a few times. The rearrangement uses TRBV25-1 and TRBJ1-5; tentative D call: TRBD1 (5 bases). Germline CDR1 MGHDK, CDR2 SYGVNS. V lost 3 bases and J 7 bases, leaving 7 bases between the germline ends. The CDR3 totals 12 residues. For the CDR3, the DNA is TGTGCCAGCAGTGAGGGGGACCAGCCCCAGCATTTT. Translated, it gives CASSEGDQPQHF.

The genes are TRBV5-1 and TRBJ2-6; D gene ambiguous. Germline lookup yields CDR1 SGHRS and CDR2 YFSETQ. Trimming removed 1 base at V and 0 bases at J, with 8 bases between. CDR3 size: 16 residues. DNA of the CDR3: TGCGCCAGCAGCTTGCCGGAGAGCTCTGGGGCCAACGTCCTGACTTTC. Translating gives CASSLPESSGANVLTF.

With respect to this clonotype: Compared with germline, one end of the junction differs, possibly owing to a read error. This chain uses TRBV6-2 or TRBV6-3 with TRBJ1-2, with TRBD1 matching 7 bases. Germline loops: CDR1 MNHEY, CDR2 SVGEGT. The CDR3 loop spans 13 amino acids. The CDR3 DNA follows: TGTGCCAGCAGTCGCGGGACAGTTTATGGCTACATCTTC. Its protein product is CASSRGTVYGYIF.